This TCR beta chain was identified during a study of T cell responses to AZD1222 COVID-19 vaccine listed by TCRdb under 2021. Background for the entire study: AZD1222 recipients given second doses at about 4 weeks or at about 12 weeks were pooled, since spike-specific TCR depth and breadth were not found to differ between the two schedules. TCR sequencing was performed for roughly 250 trial participants, of whom about 200 were given two doses of AZD1222 and some 26 were given two doses of MenACWY control vaccine. Trial participants were enrolled into age subgroups of 18-55, 56-69 and 70-plus years, which contained 148, 28 and 57 TCR-sequenced participants, respectively.

Points the paper makes about the study in general: Because no day 14 peak-response samples were available, the repertoires could be characterized only after the peak T cell response. Nearly half of unique spike-specific TCRs reportedly recognized epitopes outside regions mutated in the B.1.351 and B.1.1.7 variants. Most participants were white British and females outnumbered males, and the authors suggested that clonal diversity may have been underestimated. The 56-69-year group was small, and its depth increase did not reach significance, likely because of low power. Conclusions about previously exposed vaccinees were limited because only a handful of AZD1222 recipients were SARS-CoV-2 seropositive at baseline. A significant rise in spike-specific TCR breadth and depth was observed after two AZD1222 doses relative to day 0 and relative to MenACWY recipients. The whole spike protein was spanned by vaccine-associated CD4 TCRs, and dominant responses were seen in regions 160-218 and 743-854.

CDR1 SGDLS and CDR2 YYNGEE were looked up in the germline V gene. Including cysteine and phenylalanine, the CDR3 has 16 amino acids. Here the CDR3 DNA is all that survives: 48 bases in frame from base 1. Trimming at the junction amounts to 4 bases on V and 0 bases on J, and the germline ends lie 14 bases apart. A word on this clone: Its recognized antigen is unknown. No much larger clone exists at a distance of one base, and base qualities are not known.

The CDR3 regions of human TCRbeta chains were analyzed by immunosequencing. As for the original processing: TCRs in the repertoires were compared against a reference library of SARS-CoV-2-specific TCRs that had been generated with the MIRA antigen-specificity platform. Breadth was defined as the fraction of unique TCRs that were SARS-CoV-2-associated, and depth was defined as the fraction of total T cells that were SARS-CoV-2-associated. Using the MIRA data, each spike-specific TCR was mapped to the spike region that the TCR reacts to and placed in a CD4 or CD8 class. Log10-transformed breadth and depth values were compared by one-way ANOVA with Sidak's multiple comparisons tests. TCRdb's version of the immuneACCESS table is confined to in-frame rearrangements and falls short of the full clone set. An unresolved V gene accounts for under half of the shortfall where checked; the remainder is of unknown origin. The V and J calls and the clone size are those of that table, but D and trimming were determined from the DNA. For this sample the table gives roughly 120,000 clones, of which around 90% were detected only once. The top ten constitute roughly 3% of the sample.

In the paper's terms, the time point label means: baseline before first vaccination. Vaccinee samples came from UK trials COV001 and COV002, including a single-blind randomized controlled phase 2/3 trial of AZD1222 (ChAdOx1 nCoV-19) in healthy adults. For TCRbeta chain sequencing, PBMC samples were collected from trial participants at day 0 and at day 28 after the second dose. In this chain, TRBV9 is recombined with TRBJ2-1, and perhaps TRBD2 as D gene, on 6 matching bases. The origin of this receptor is an adult in good health. The sample was peripheral blood, taken on day 0 of AZD1222 vaccination. The DNA sequence is TGTGCCAGCAGCTCCCAATTAGCGGCCTCCTACAATGAGCAGTTCTTC. Translation gives CASSSQLAASYNEQFF. The full variable domain, completed from the reference TRBV9 and TRBJ2-1 proteins outside the CDR3, reads DSGVTQTPKHLITATGQRVTLRCSPRSGDLSVYWYQQSLDQGLQFLIQYYNGEERAKGNILERFSAQQFPDLHSELNLSSLELGDSALYFCASSSQLAASYNEQFFGPGTRLTVL.